The next 5 T cell receptor beta chains were all read from a single sample in a study of cytomegalovirus exposure and HLA in healthy donors. With 60 Vbeta and 13 Jbeta primers, the PCR was carried out. Assay: immunoSEQ multiplex PCR; the TCRdb copy retains only in-frame clones and omits some. The sample consists of about 150,000 clones, approximately 80% of them appearing once. The sample taken for sequencing was PBMCs. All receptors derive from a man aged 40-50 years in good health and CMV-seronegative.

The chain couples TRBV13 to TRBJ2-7; D call uncertain. Germline V gives CDR1 PRHDT, CDR2 FYEKMQ (reference sequence). Trimming took off 2 bases at V and 0 bases at J, with 8 bases between the two ends. The CDR3 extends over 14 amino acids. CDR3 residues: CASSLILTSYEQYF. CDR3 in DNA: TGTGCCAGCAGCTTAATACTAACCTCCTACGAGCAGTACTTC.

The chain uses TRBV5-1 and TRBJ1-3; D perhaps matches TRBD1 (5 bases). V was clipped by 0 bases and J by 0 bases, with 7 bases between them. The CDR3 covers 15 residues. From germline, CDR1 is SGHRS and CDR2 YFSETQ. The CDR3 reads CASSLGQSSGNTIYF. The CDR3 coding sequence is TGCGCCAGCAGCTTGGGACAGAGCTCTGGAAACACCATATATTTT.

This rearrangement joins TRBV10-3 to TRBJ2-7; the match to TRBD2 covers 12 bases. This CDR3 is built from 18 residues. Per germline, CDR1 ENHRY and CDR2 SYGVKD. V was pared by 7 bases and J by 1 base, with 14 bases of the junction left unmatched. The CDR3 protein is CAIMRAPGLAGRSYEQYF. The DNA for the CDR3 is TGTGCCATCATGCGGGCTCCCGGACTAGCGGGGCGGTCCTACGAGCAGTACTTC.

The chain employs TRBV9 and TRBJ2-5; perhaps TRBD1 as D (6 bases). The germline CDR1 and CDR2 sequences are SGDLS and YYNGEE. V was shortened by 4 bases and J by 4 bases, with 11 bases between the two germline ends. This CDR3 contains 13 residues. CDR3 region: CASSSIGGETQYF. CDR3 nucleotides: TGTGCCAGCAGCTCCATAGGGGGAGAGACCCAGTACTTC. The variable domain in full, with the rest retrieved from reference TRBV9 and TRBJ2-5, is DSGVTQTPKHLITATGQRVTLRCSPRSGDLSVYWYQQSLDQGLQFLIQYYNGEERAKGNILERFSAQQFPDLHSELNLSSLELGDSALYFCASSSIGGETQYFGPGTRLLVL.

Points on this clone: Other DNA sequences from this sample encode an identical CDR3 as well. CDR3 sequence: CASSPGAGNNSPLHF. Written as DNA, the CDR3 is TGTGCCAGCAGTCCAGGAGCAGGGAATAATTCACCCCTCCACTTT. J is TRBJ1-6 and V is TRBV7-9, with D possibly matching TRBD1 (5 bases). The length of the CDR3 is 15 residues. CDR1 is SEHNR and CDR2 is FQNEAQ in the germline V gene (reference sequence). Trimming shortened V by 6 bases and J by 5 bases, and 14 bases separated the two germline ends.